The 12 T cell receptor beta chains listed next were all sequenced from one sample in a study of CD8+ T cells in alopecia areata. Sequencing used cDNA as its template, made by extracting RNA and reverse transcribing it. The assay was immunoSEQ multiplex PCR, and TCRdb's table has in-frame clones only and misses some. Of about 180,000 clones in the sample, 63% were seen once. The specimen comprised CD4+ T cells sorted from blood, sampled at week 0. These receptors came from a human donor with alopecia areata.

This chain uses TRBV11-2 with TRBJ2-5, with TRBD2 as a possible D gene (5 bases). Germline assignment: CDR1 SGHAT and CDR2 FQNNGV. V gave up 1 base and J gave up 2 bases, with 14 bases separating them. The CDR3 sequence is 16 residues long. The CDR3 DNA reads TGTGCCAGCAGCTTAGTCGGCGGAGGATCTCAAGAGACCCAGTACTTC. It yields the protein CASSLVGGGSQETQYF.

The chain carries TRBV18 and TRBJ2-5; D remains unclear. Germline CDR1 and CDR2: KGHSH and LQKENI. Trimming took off 0 bases at V and 1 base at J, with 6 bases between the two ends. There are 14 residues in the CDR3. This CDR3 is CASSPPQRQETQYF. As DNA, the CDR3 is TGTGCCAGCTCACCACCCCAGCGCCAAGAGACCCAGTACTTC.

The chain couples TRBV9 to TRBJ2-7; 7 bases map to TRBD2. J lost 4 bases, V lost 0 bases, and 4 bases had no gene match. Germline V lookup: CDR1 SGDLS, CDR2 YYNGEE. This CDR3 is built from 14 residues. The CDR3 coding sequence is TGTGCCAGCAGCGTAGGCGGGGGAGTTTACGAGCAGTACTTC. It encodes CASSVGGGVYEQYF.

The chain is built from TRBV9 and TRBJ1-6; D is undetermined. Germline CDR1 and CDR2: SGDLS and YYNGEE. V shed 4 bases and J shed 9 bases, with 17 bases lying between them. This CDR3 is built from 15 residues. This chain's CDR3 is CASSTLSAWGSPLHF. The CDR3 DNA is TGTGCCAGCAGCACTCTCTCGGCCTGGGGTTCACCCCTCCACTTT.

The table lists this clone with a few counts. J is TRBJ1-6 and V is TRBV14, with D uncertain. Looked up from germline, CDR1 is SGHDN and CDR2 is FVKESK. This CDR3 comprises 13 residues. V lost 5 bases and J 13 bases, leaving 15 bases between the germline ends. The CDR3 reads CASSAPTPSPLHF. The CDR3 nucleotides read TGTGCCAGCAGCGCACCAACGCCGTCTCCCCTCCACTTT.

The chain recombines TRBV27 with TRBJ2-5; D could derive from TRBD1 or TRBD2 (5 bases each). Germline V gene lookup returns CDR1 MNHEY and CDR2 SMNVEV (reference sequence). The CDR3 extends over 13 amino acids. V lost 6 bases and J 1 base, leaving 9 bases between the germline ends. CDR3 region: CASREGTQETQYF. In DNA, the CDR3 is TGTGCCAGCAGAGAGGGGACCCAAGAGACCCAGTACTTC.

Remarks on this clone: At one of its ends the junction is not consistent with the germline gene, which may arise from a read error. The rearrangement joins TRBV5-1 to TRBJ2-1; TRBD2 agrees at 11 bases. This CDR3 is 15 amino acids long. CDR1 is SGHRS, CDR2 YFSETQ, per germline. The CDR3: CASRLELAGDNEQFF. The CDR3 DNA follows: TGCGCCAGCAGGTTGGAACTAGCGGGGGACAATGAGCAGTTCTTC.

The chain links TRBV7-9 to TRBJ1-1, with 7 positions matching TRBD1. The CDR3 is 15 residues long. Trimming removed 5 bases from V and 4 bases from J; junction bases left unmatched: 10. Germline V gene sequence: CDR1 SEHNR, CDR2 FQNEAQ (reference sequence). CDR3 residues: CASSPQTGTITEAFF. CDR3 DNA sequence: TGTGCCAGCAGCCCACAGACAGGGACCATCACTGAAGCTTTCTTT.

The DNA for the CDR3 is TGTGCCAGCAGCTTACAGGGGGTTGAAGCTTTCTTT. Amino acids: CASSLQGVEAFF. This chain connects TRBV5-6 to TRBJ1-1, with 8 nucleotides matching TRBD1. V shed 2 bases, J shed 7 bases, and the junction held 1 base outside the gene matches. The CDR3 has 12 residues. Germline CDR1 reads SGHDT; CDR2 reads YYEEEE. Drawing the rest from reference TRBV5-6 and TRBJ1-1, the complete variable domain is DAGVTQSPTHLIKTRGQQVTLRCSPKSGHDTVSWYQQALGQGPQFIFQYYEEEERQRGNFPDRFSGHQFPNYSSELNVNALLLGDSALYLCASSLQGVEAFFGQGTRLTVV.

The V gene is TRBV29-1, the J gene TRBJ2-5; no definite D call. The germline CDR1 and CDR2 sequences are SQVTM and ANQGSEA. The CDR3 spans 12 residues. V gave up 1 base and J gave up 2 bases, with 5 bases separating them. The CDR3: CSVEAVQETQYF. Written as DNA, the CDR3 is TGCAGCGTTGAAGCGGTTCAAGAGACCCAGTACTTC.

The chain couples TRBV5-1 to TRBJ2-1; 8 bases are a match to TRBD2. Germline-derived CDR1 and CDR2 are SGHRS and YFSETQ. The V gene end was trimmed by 4 bases and the J gene end by 2 bases; junction bases not matched to a gene: 5. The CDR3 has 15 amino acids. The CDR3 sequence is CASSRAGGPYNEQFF. The CDR3 bases are TGCGCCAGCAGCCGGGCGGGGGGCCCCTACAATGAGCAGTTCTTC.

This chain joins TRBV4-3 and TRBJ1-2; D unclear. Trimming removed 0 bases at V and 6 bases at J, with 8 bases between. The length of the CDR3 is 13 residues. Germline V CDR1 and CDR2: LGHNA, YSLEER. CDR3 nucleotide sequence: TGCGCCAGCAGCCAAGACAGACAAGATGGCTACACCTTC. It encodes CASSQDRQDGYTF.